A selection of T cell receptor beta chains follows, all from one sample in a study of blood T cell repertoires in COVID-19. Profiled with immunoSEQ multiplex PCR; TCRdb holds only in-frame clones, not every one. Of 99,000 or so clones in the sample, around 90% were seen once. The sequenced material came from peripheral blood. These TCRs come from a human donor in a cohort sampled during active COVID-19. CDR3s include the opening cysteine and the closing phenylalanine or tryptophan. A D gene is named only where the DNA matches it firmly. A row's size may be missing; if present it is once, few, many or a size class.

-	TRBD2	TRBJ2-1	TRBV10-3	CATASGPNNEQFF	TGTGCCACCGCTAGCGGACCGAACAATGAGCAGTTCTTC
-	-	TRBJ1-1	TRBV19	CASSMGRNTEAFF	TGTGCCAGTAGTATGGGCAGGAACACTGAAGCTTTCTTT
-	TRBD1	TRBJ2-7	TRBV6-5	CASSWDSKRYEQYF	TGTGCCAGCAGTTGGGACAGTAAGAGGTACGAGCAGTACTTC
-	-	TRBJ1-1	TRBV7-2	CASSPPMRVMNTEAFF	TGTGCCAGCAGCCCGCCGATGCGGGTGATGAACACTGAAGCTTTCTTT
-	TRBD1	TRBJ1-5	TRBV6-5	CASSSRGSQPQHF	TGTGCCAGCAGCAGCAGGGGGTCTCAGCCCCAGCATTTT
-	TRBD1	TRBJ2-4	TRBV10-3	CAISETGGVAKNIQYF	TGTGCCATCAGTGAAACAGGGGGAGTAGCCAAAAACATTCAGTACTTC
-	-	TRBJ2-5	TRBV6-5	CASRGVSAWTQYF	TGTGCCAGCAGAGGGGTCTCGGCGTGGACCCAGTACTTC
-	-	TRBJ2-5	TRBV11-1	CASSSSRGPETQYF	TGTGCCAGCAGCTCTTCTAGAGGGCCAGAGACCCAGTACTTC
-	TRBD2	TRBJ2-7	TRBV3-1/TRBV3-2	CASSSLSGRVYEQYF	TGTGCCAGCAGCTCTTTAAGCGGGAGGGTCTACGAGCAGTACTTC
-	TRBD1	TRBJ2-5	TRBV5-8	CASRRTGAAKETQYF	TGTGCCAGCAGACGGACAGGGGCCGCAAAAGAGACCCAGTACTTC
-	-	TRBJ2-1	TRBV4-1	CASSQVTTVAYNEQFF	TGCGCCAGCAGCCAAGTTACGACTGTGGCCTACAATGAGCAGTTCTTC
-	TRBD2	TRBJ2-1	TRBV9	CASSGGLALYNEQFF	TGTGCCAGCAGCGGGGGACTAGCGCTCTACAATGAGCAGTTCTTC
few	TRBD1	TRBJ1-2	TRBV28	CASSAEQDRGHGYTF	TGTGCCAGCAGTGCCGAACAAGACAGGGGGCATGGCTACACCTTC
few	TRBD1	TRBJ1-1	TRBV27	CASRRDRGYWAEAFF	TGTGCCAGCCGCAGGGACAGGGGATATTGGGCTGAAGCTTTCTTT
-	TRBD2	TRBJ2-1	TRBV9	CASSSGTSRNNEQFF	TGTGCCAGCAGCTCCGGGACTAGCAGAAACAATGAGCAGTTCTTC
few	TRBD1	TRBJ1-2	TRBV6-2/TRBV6-3	CASSYQGDYGYTF	TGTGCCAGCAGTTATCAGGGGGACTATGGCTACACCTTC
-	TRBD1	TRBJ2-5	TRBV2	CASSYPGQGHLGETQYF	TGTGCCAGCAGTTATCCGGGACAGGGTCACTTGGGAGAGACCCAGTACTTC
-	-	TRBJ1-5	TRBV18	CASSPQTGYRMAQHF	TGTGCCAGCTCACCACAAACAGGGTATCGTATGGCCCAGCATTTT
-	-	TRBJ1-2	TRBV30	CAWNGQGKPYGYTF	TGTGCCTGGAACGGGCAGGGAAAACCCTATGGCTACACCTTC
-	TRBD1	TRBJ2-5	TRBV5-1	CASNPGQGASVSQETQYF	TGCGCCAGCAACCCGGGACAGGGGGCTTCAGTTTCCCAAGAGACCCAGTACTTC
once	-	TRBJ1-5	TRBV6-5	CASERGASSNQPQHF	TGTGCCAGTGAAAGGGGCGCATCCAGCAATCAGCCCCAGCATTTT
-	TRBD2	TRBJ2-7	TRBV28	CATASGASGAYEQYF	TGTGCCACCGCTTCGGGTGCTAGCGGGGCCTACGAGCAGTACTTC
-	TRBD2	TRBJ2-5	TRBV28	CASSTAGGTETQYF	TGTGCCAGCAGTACAGCGGGAGGCACGGAGACCCAGTACTTC
once	-	TRBJ2-4	TRBV1	CTSSPYRVAKNIQYF	TGCACCAGCAGCCCATACCGCGTAGCCAAAAACATTCAGTACTTC
-	TRBD2	TRBJ2-1	TRBV28	CASSSGGRAEISNEQFF	TGTGCCAGCAGTTCGGGGGGGAGGGCCGAAATTTCCAATGAGCAGTTCTTC
-	TRBD2	TRBJ2-1	TRBV5-1	CASSWGRLAGLYNEQFF	TGCGCCAGCAGCTGGGGACGACTAGCGGGACTTTACAATGAGCAGTTCTTC
-	-	TRBJ1-4	TRBV19	CASSPQGLGNEKLFF	TGTGCCAGTAGTCCCCAGGGATTGGGTAATGAAAAACTGTTTTTT
-	-	TRBJ2-5	TRBV29-1	CSVPTGPLETQYF	TGCAGCGTTCCAACAGGGCCCCTGGAGACCCAGTACTTC
-	-	TRBJ2-1	TRBV6-2/TRBV6-3	CASSLANEQFF	TGTGCCAGCAGTTTAGCCAATGAGCAGTTCTTC
-	-	TRBJ1-1	TRBV3-1/TRBV3-2	CASSRGPNTEAFF	TGTGCCAGCAGCCGGGGCCCGAACACTGAAGCTTTCTTT
once	-	TRBJ2-2	TRBV7-9	CASSPPDILGSGFTGELFF	TGTGCCAGCAGCCCCCCGGACATCCTCGGGTCGGGTTTTACCGGGGAGCTGTTTTTT
-	-	TRBJ1-4	TRBV18	CASSPEHEKLFF	TGTGCCAGCTCACCGGAGCATGAAAAACTGTTTTTT
-	TRBD2	TRBJ2-7	TRBV7-2	CASSQAGIAGGPYEQYF	TGTGCCAGCAGCCAGGCGGGGATAGCGGGTGGTCCCTACGAGCAGTACTTC
-	-	TRBJ2-1	TRBV7-9	CASSQPREYNEQFF	TGTGCCAGCAGCCAACCCAGGGAATACAATGAGCAGTTCTTC
once	-	TRBJ2-5	TRBV30	CAWSRLGAGTQYF	TGTGCCTGGAGTCGCTTGGGGGCTGGGACCCAGTACTTC
-	-	TRBJ2-3	TRBV7-9	CASSLEQNTDTQYF	TGTGCCAGCAGCTTAGAACAGAACACAGATACGCAGTATTTT
-	-	TRBJ2-1	TRBV25-1	CASSVDRTSYNEQFF	TGTGCCAGCAGTGTTGACAGGACCTCCTACAATGAGCAGTTCTTC
few	-	TRBJ1-2	TRBV11-3	CASSPGESYGYTF	TGTGCCAGCAGCCCCGGAGAGTCCTATGGCTACACCTTC
-	-	TRBJ1-2	TRBV29-1	CSVTEKANYGYTF	TGCAGCGTGACAGAGAAGGCTAACTATGGCTACACCTTC
-	-	TRBJ1-2	TRBV7-9	CASSPRGGNGYTF	TGTGCCAGCAGCCCCCGGGGAGGGAATGGCTACACCTTC
-	TRBD2	TRBJ2-7	TRBV13	CASSGAGTSGSYEQYF	TGTGCCAGCAGCGGAGCCGGGACTAGCGGGTCCTACGAGCAGTACTTC
-	-	TRBJ1-1	TRBV5-1	CASSLDARATEAFF	TGCGCCAGCAGCTTGGATGCCCGCGCCACTGAAGCTTTCTTT
-	-	TRBJ1-1	TRBV28	CASSLDRRGPAFF	TGTGCCAGCAGTTTGGACAGAAGGGGTCCAGCTTTCTTT
-	TRBD2	TRBJ2-1	TRBV6-2/TRBV6-3	CASSRRLAEYNEQFF	TGTGCCAGCAGTCGCCGACTAGCGGAGTACAATGAGCAGTTCTTC
-	TRBD2	TRBJ2-3	TRBV18	CASSPPAGGPSDTQYF	TGTGCCAGCTCACCGCCAGCGGGGGGGCCCTCAGATACGCAGTATTTT
-	TRBD1	TRBJ1-2	TRBV28	CASSNRGYGYTF	TGTGCCAGCTCCAACAGGGGCTATGGCTACACCTTC
-	-	TRBJ1-2	TRBV6-5	CASSRGPYGYTF	TGTGCCAGCAGCAGGGGCCCCTATGGCTACACCTTC
-	-	TRBJ2-1	TRBV3-1/TRBV3-2	CASSQGLSYNEQFF	TGTGCCAGCAGCCAAGGACTATCCTACAATGAGCAGTTCTTC